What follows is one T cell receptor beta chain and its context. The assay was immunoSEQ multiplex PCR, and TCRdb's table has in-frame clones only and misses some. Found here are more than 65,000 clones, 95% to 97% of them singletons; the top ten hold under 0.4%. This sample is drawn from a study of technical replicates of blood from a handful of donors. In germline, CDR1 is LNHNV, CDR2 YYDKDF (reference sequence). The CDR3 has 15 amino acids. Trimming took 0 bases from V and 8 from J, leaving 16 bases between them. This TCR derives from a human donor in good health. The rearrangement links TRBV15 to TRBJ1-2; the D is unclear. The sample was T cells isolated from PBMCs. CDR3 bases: TGTGCCACCAGCAGAGATAGAGGCGGGATCGGAGGCTACACCTTC. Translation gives CATSRDRGGIGGYTF.